This TCR beta chain was captured by sequencing in a study of PD-1 blockade in mismatch repair-deficient tumors. Study-wide findings and caveats: After pembrolizumab, tumor-resident clones rose rapidly, then generally contracted before radiologic responses.

The table came from immunoSEQ multiplex PCR; TCRdb's copy has only in-frame clones and leaves some out. The table has more than 40,000 clones, around four fifths seen once. All patients were mismatch repair deficient, assessed by either PCR or immunohistochemistry. TCR sequencing covered a few patients who responded to pembrolizumab. CDR3 length: 13 residues. Trimming pared 6 bases from V and 3 bases from J, leaving 10 bases between. CDR1 is MNHEY, CDR2 SMNVEV, per germline (reference sequence). A word on this clone: The antigen is not known.

The source was peripheral blood, collected 4 weeks after starting pembrolizumab. The V call is TRBV27, the J call TRBJ2-3; D may be TRBD2 (5 bases). The TCR was taken from an adult with mismatch repair-deficient cancer. The CDR3 here is CASSRPGTDTQYF. The DNA of the CDR3 is TGTGCCAGCAGCCGCCCGGGGACAGATACGCAGTATTTT.